A selection of T cell receptor beta chains follows, all from one sample in a study of blood T cell repertoires in COVID-19. Generated by immunoSEQ multiplex PCR, the TCRdb table keeps only in-frame clones and is missing some. The data contain approximately 300,000 clones, 90% of them singletons. The sequencing input was PBMCs or T cells enriched from blood (not recorded which). These receptors came from a woman younger than 45 who had been exposed to COVID-19. The CDR3 runs from the conserved cysteine through the conserved F or W. Fields, in order: V gene, CDR3 protein.

TRBV12-3/TRBV12-4 | CASSSTGPGELFF
TRBV18 | CASSPPGGWDQPQHF
TRBV29-1 | CSVLVSGPGGGYTF
TRBV19 | CASSASGGLGETQYF
TRBV20-1 | CSARDRETQYF
TRBV5-1 | CASSLGGQGGNTIYF
TRBV5-4 | CASSPGQGGDTQYF
TRBV4-2 | CASSQDRTGNYGYTF
TRBV3-1/TRBV3-2 | CASSQDGRGGTEEQYF
TRBV27 | CASRAHPSGQGRKLFF
TRBV6-1 | CASSEVTGEGYTF
TRBV5-4 | CASSLRGLGNTIYF
TRBV9 | CASSGHGADTQYF
TRBV28 | CASNKPGVEEKLFF
TRBV15 | CATSRGTDTWAFF
TRBV25-1 | CASYGGDRGIYGYTF
TRBV5-4 | CASSFGGVANYGYTF
TRBV19 | CASIREGREAFF
TRBV19 | CAFLLVLRGGPTEAFF
TRBV3-1/TRBV3-2 | CASSQPTGQGLKGYTF
TRBV19 | CASSTSPGVNQPQHF
TRBV18 | CASSPARDSYEQYF
TRBV19 | CASSIGTGGQPQHF
TRBV18 | CASSHRGGETEAFF
TRBV24-1 | CATSDTRGGQPNQPQHF
TRBV7-9 | CASSFFGRENTEAFF
TRBV9 | CASSLRASDTQYF
TRBV18 | CASSSRGPARYGYTF
TRBV5-5 | CASSLDRTNTEAFF
TRBV7-9 | CASSLGDRGHPSYGYTF
TRBV27 | CASSEMDSNYGYTF
TRBV29-1 | CSVARGTGGNYGYTF
TRBV3-1/TRBV3-2 | CASSPTESYGYTF
TRBV19 | CASSIDPGRAEAFF
TRBV27 | CASNPGGLDRETQYF
TRBV5-1 | CASRTSLGQGAELHF
TRBV18 | CASSPPQVRETQYF
TRBV10-2 | CASSREGTSSPLHF
TRBV18 | CASSPLVRTGGVDTEAFF
TRBV10-3 | CAISRGQGGYEQYF
TRBV7-2 | CASSLAGGLQETQYF
TRBV6-2/TRBV6-3 | CASSYSRDRAPWGQPQHF
TRBV9 | CASSVSPGPTDTQYF
TRBV10-3 | CAISAPGQGNKVTEAFF
TRBV5-1 | CASSFPRQVGISRRGELFF
TRBV7-2 | CASSSPYDRGYGYTF
TRBV5-1 | CASSLLSGDSPLHF
TRBV6-4 | CASSDRGLSYGYTF
TRBV18 | CASSPIDAPTGGSSEAFF
TRBV7-6 | CASSLALAGEGELFF
TRBV7-2 | CASTFRGASGNTIYF
TRBV25-1 | CASPDRGGLGYTF
TRBV6-1 | CASSESGGRAYEQYF
TRBV7-9 | CASSLYSGDYGYTF
TRBV25-1 | CASSEAAGGSPPNF
TRBV11-2 | CASSLASAGGPGTGELFF
TRBV9 | CASSVALDRPYNSPLHF
TRBV18 | CASSPTGGATDTQYF
TRBV2 | CASNRIMNTEAFF
TRBV7-8 | CASSLNWAYEQYF